The rows below give T cell receptor beta chains drawn from one sample of a study of blood T cell repertoires in COVID-19. Only in-frame clones appear in the TCRdb table, and some are missing; sequencing was by immunoSEQ multiplex PCR. This sample has about 16,000 clones, with approximately 86% found just once. Material for sequencing was peripheral blood. These receptor sequences come from a human donor in a cohort sampled during active COVID-19. CDR3s include the opening cysteine and the closing phenylalanine or tryptophan. The D gene is left open where the match is weak. Size is stated for part of the rows, as once, few or many counts, or as a class when the clone is expanded.

j_call | d_call | clone_size | v_call | cdr3_aa | cdr3_nt
TRBJ2-5 | TRBD1 | - | TRBV25-1 | CASSDQGAFQETQYF | TGTGCCAGCAGTGACCAGGGGGCCTTTCAAGAGACCCAGTACTTC
TRBJ2-4 | - | - | TRBV6-6 | CASTKELAKNIQYF | TGTGCCAGCACCAAAGAACTAGCCAAAAACATTCAGTACTTC
TRBJ2-7 | - | - | TRBV7-9 | CASTDTSYEQYF | TGTGCCAGTACAGACACTTCCTACGAGCAGTACTTC
TRBJ2-3 | TRBD2 | - | TRBV5-5 | CASSLSLRGGTDTQYF | TGTGCCAGCAGCCTGTCTCTCCGGGGGGGGACAGATACGCAGTATTTT
TRBJ2-5 | TRBD1 | - | TRBV11-2 | CASSLRRDRTQETQYF | TGTGCCAGCAGCCTACGCCGGGACAGGACTCAAGAGACCCAGTACTTC
TRBJ1-2 | - | - | TRBV27 | CASRRGQYYGYTF | TGTGCCAGCAGACGAGGACAGTACTATGGCTACACCTTC
TRBJ1-2 | TRBD1 | - | TRBV7-2 | CASSLGATGQTLVTF | TGTGCCAGCAGCCTAGGGGCGACAGGGCAGACTCTTGTGACCTTC
TRBJ2-3 | TRBD2 | - | TRBV7-2 | CASSLGGLAGYGTDTQYF | TGTGCCAGCAGCTTAGGGGGACTAGCGGGGTACGGGACAGATACGCAGTATTTT
TRBJ1-2 | - | - | TRBV4-3 | CASSQDLENNYGYTF | TGCGCCAGCAGCCAAGATTTGGAGAATAACTATGGCTACACCTTC
TRBJ2-3 | - | - | TRBV7-2 | CASSLARNTDTQYF | TGTGCCAGCAGCTTAGCTAGAAACACAGATACGCAGTATTTT
TRBJ1-6 | - | - | TRBV27 | CASSLASWYNSPLHF | TGTGCCAGCAGTTTGGCCTCTTGGTATAATTCACCCCTCCACTTT
TRBJ1-3 | - | - | TRBV2 | CASSTSRAGNTIYF | -
TRBJ1-6 | - | - | TRBV5-1 | CASSLSRVQNSPLHF | TGCGCCAGCAGCTTGTCCCGGGTTCAAAATTCACCCCTCCACTTT
TRBJ2-2 | - | - | TRBV7-8 | CASSMTVSDTGELFF | TGTGCCAGCAGTATGACTGTTTCGGACACCGGGGAGCTGTTTTTT
TRBJ1-4 | TRBD1 | - | TRBV6-2/TRBV6-3 | CASSYSPDRGGEKLFF | TGTGCCAGCAGTTACTCCCCGGACAGGGGGGGCGAAAAACTGTTTTTT
TRBJ1-6 | - | - | TRBV2 | CATRQSSNSPLHF | TGTGCCACCCGACAGAGTTCAAATTCACCCCTCCACTTT
TRBJ2-2 | TRBD2 | - | TRBV7-9 | CASSPRSLRLAGKTGELFF | TGTGCCAGCAGCCCCCGCTCTCTTAGACTAGCGGGGAAAACCGGGGAGCTGTTTTTT
TRBJ2-5 | TRBD2 | - | TRBV27 | CASSFSGGGETQYF | TGTGCCAGCAGTTTTAGCGGGGGAGGGGAGACCCAGTACTTC
TRBJ1-2 | - | - | TRBV4-3 | CASSRTQRGGYTF | TGCGCCAGCAGCCGCACACAAAGGGGCGGCTACACCTTC
TRBJ2-3 | - | - | TRBV12-5 | CASGLGSLARTDTQYF | TGTGCTAGTGGTTTGGGCTCGCTAGCGCGCACAGATACGCAGTATTTT
TRBJ2-5 | TRBD1 | - | TRBV19 | CASRKGQDSQETQYF | TGTGCCAGTAGAAAGGGACAGGACTCCCAAGAGACCCAGTACTTC
TRBJ2-5 | - | - | TRBV7-9 | CASSPNSYQETQYF | TGTGCCAGCAGTCCCAACAGTTATCAAGAGACCCAGTACTTC
TRBJ1-1 | - | - | TRBV5-1 | CASSPSPRTSRNTEAFF | TGCGCCAGCAGTCCATCCCCTCGGACTTCCCGGAACACTGAAGCTTTCTTT
TRBJ2-3 | - | - | TRBV2 | CASSSTGRSDTQYF | TGTGCCAGCAGTTCGACAGGGAGGTCAGATACGCAGTATTTT
TRBJ1-1 | TRBD1 | - | TRBV2 | CASSPGQGVGAFF | TGTGCCAGCAGTCCGGGACAGGGGGTTGGGGCTTTCTTT
TRBJ1-4 | - | - | TRBV19 | CASSKDSATNEKLFF | TGTGCCAGTAGTAAGGACTCAGCAACTAATGAAAAACTGTTTTTT
TRBJ2-7 | TRBD1 | few | TRBV19 | CASSGDSATYEQYF | TGTGCCAGTAGTGGGGACAGTGCTACCTACGAGCAGTACTTC
TRBJ1-6 | TRBD1 | few | TRBV19 | CASSIDRGLGSPLHF | TGTGCCAGTAGTATCGACAGGGGGCTGGGGTCACCCCTCCACTTT
TRBJ2-1 | - | - | TRBV6-2/TRBV6-3 | CASSATWGSGRNEQFF | TGTGCCAGCAGTGCCACATGGGGAAGCGGACGCAATGAGCAGTTCTTC
TRBJ2-7 | TRBD2 | - | TRBV6-2/TRBV6-3 | CASSSPRLAGLYEQYF | TGTGCCAGCAGTTCCCCCAGACTAGCGGGACTCTACGAGCAGTACTTC
TRBJ1-3 | - | once | TRBV29-1 | CSVEDQLGLGNTIYF | TGCAGCGTTGAAGATCAGCTGGGGCTGGGAAACACCATATATTTT
TRBJ2-7 | TRBD1 | - | TRBV5-8 | CASSGGQGREQYF | TGTGCCAGCAGCGGGGGACAGGGAAGGGAGCAGTACTTC
TRBJ2-5 | TRBD2 | - | TRBV5-1 | CASSSSLTGGRETQYF | TGCGCCAGCAGCTCATCCCTGACGGGGGGGCGAGAGACCCAGTACTTC
TRBJ2-3 | TRBD2 | - | TRBV7-2 | CASSFRRGAGTDTQYF | TGTGCCAGCAGCTTCCGGCGGGGGGCCGGCACAGATACGCAGTATTTT
TRBJ1-2 | - | - | TRBV29-1 | CSVVAGDYGYTF | TGCAGCGTTGTTGCCGGGGACTATGGCTACACCTTC
TRBJ1-5 | - | - | TRBV6-5 | CASSFTAPGPQHF | TGTGCCAGCAGTTTCACCGCTCCGGGACCCCAGCATTTT
TRBJ2-3 | - | - | TRBV4-3 | CASSQALGATQDTQYF | TGCGCCAGCAGCCAAGCCTTGGGGGCCACACAAGATACGCAGTATTTT
TRBJ2-3 | - | - | TRBV5-6 | CASSWPGRGADTQYF | TGTGCCAGCAGCTGGCCTGGGAGGGGGGCAGATACGCAGTATTTT
TRBJ2-7 | - | - | TRBV11-2 | CASSPQRDTYYEQYF | TGTGCCAGCAGCCCTCAGCGGGACACCTATTACGAGCAGTACTTC
TRBJ1-6 | - | - | TRBV7-3 | CASSPNVGPNSPLHF | TGTGCCAGCAGCCCCAATGTGGGGCCTAATTCACCCCTCCACTTT
TRBJ2-4 | - | - | TRBV7-8 | CASSLGGGAQYF | TGTGCCAGCAGCTTAGGCGGGGGCGCACAGTACTTC
TRBJ2-1 | TRBD2 | - | TRBV27 | CASSLSLGLAGVNEQFF | TGTGCCAGCAGCTTAAGTTTGGGACTAGCGGGGGTCAATGAGCAGTTCTTC
TRBJ2-3 | - | - | TRBV3-1/TRBV3-2 | CASSQDSSTDTQYF | TGTGCCAGCAGCCAAGACTCCAGCACAGATACGCAGTATTTT
TRBJ2-3 | TRBD2 | - | TRBV27 | CASSSYLGGGTDTQYF | TGTGCCAGCAGTTCGTACCTTGGGGGGGGCACAGATACGCAGTATTTT
TRBJ2-1 | - | once | TRBV11-1 | CASSLAGGHSYNEQFF | TGTGCCAGCAGCTTAGCGGGCGGGCACTCCTACAATGAGCAGTTCTTC
TRBJ2-3 | TRBD2 | - | TRBV9 | CASSVAGLGTDTQYF | TGTGCCAGCAGCGTAGCCGGACTAGGTACAGATACGCAGTATTTT
TRBJ2-6 | - | - | TRBV6-5 | CASSIRSGANVLTF | TGTGCCAGCTCTATACGCTCTGGGGCCAACGTCCTGACTTTC
TRBJ2-4 | TRBD1 | - | TRBV25-1 | CASGVGTANIQYF | TGTGCCAGCGGGGTAGGGACAGCAAACATTCAGTACTTC